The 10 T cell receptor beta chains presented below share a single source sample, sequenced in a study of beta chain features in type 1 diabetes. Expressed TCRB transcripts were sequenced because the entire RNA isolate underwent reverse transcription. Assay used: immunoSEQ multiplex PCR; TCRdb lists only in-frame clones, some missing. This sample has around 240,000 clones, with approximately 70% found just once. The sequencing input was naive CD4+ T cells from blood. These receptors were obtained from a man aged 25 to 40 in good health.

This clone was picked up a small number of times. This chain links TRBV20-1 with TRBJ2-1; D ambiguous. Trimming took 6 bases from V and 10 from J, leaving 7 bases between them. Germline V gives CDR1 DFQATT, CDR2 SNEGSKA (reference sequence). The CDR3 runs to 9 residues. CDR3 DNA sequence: TGCAGTGCCCGCTTAGAGCAGTTCTTC. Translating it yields CSARLEQFF.

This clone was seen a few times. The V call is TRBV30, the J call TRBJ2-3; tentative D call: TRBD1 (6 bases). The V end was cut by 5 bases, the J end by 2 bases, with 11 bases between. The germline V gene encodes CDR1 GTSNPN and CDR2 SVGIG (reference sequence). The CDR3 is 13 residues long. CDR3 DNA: TGTGCCTGGGGCTCAGGGGTCACAGATACGCAGTATTTT. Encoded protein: CAWGSGVTDTQYF. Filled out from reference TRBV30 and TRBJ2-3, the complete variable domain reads SQTIHQWPATLVQPVGSPLSLECTVEGTSNPNLYWYRQAAGRGLQLLFYSVGIGQISSEVPQNLSASRPQDRQFILSSKKLLLSDSGFYLCAWGSGVTDTQYFGPGTRLTVL.

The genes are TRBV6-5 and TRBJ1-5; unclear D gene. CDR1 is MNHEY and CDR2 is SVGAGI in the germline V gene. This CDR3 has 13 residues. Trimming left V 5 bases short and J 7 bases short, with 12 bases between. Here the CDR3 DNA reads TGTGCCAGCAGTCCCCAGGACGGGCAGCCCCAGCATTTT. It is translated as CASSPQDGQPQHF.

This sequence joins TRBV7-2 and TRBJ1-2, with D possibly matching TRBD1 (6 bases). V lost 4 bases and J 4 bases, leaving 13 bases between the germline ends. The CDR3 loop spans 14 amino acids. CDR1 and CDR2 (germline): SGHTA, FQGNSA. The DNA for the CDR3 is TGTGCCAGCAGCTCCCCGGGGGCGAGCTATGGCTACACCTTC. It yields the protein CASSSPGASYGYTF.

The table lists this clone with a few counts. The CDR3, as DNA: TGCAGCGACAAGATCGGGGCTAGCGAGTACAATGAGCAGTTCTTC. It specifies CSDKIGASEYNEQFF. The chain recombines TRBV29-1 with TRBJ2-1, with D tentatively TRBD2 (6 bases). CDR1 is SQVTM, CDR2 ANQGSEA, per germline. V was trimmed by 7 bases and J by 4 bases, leaving 20 bases between them. The CDR3 loop spans 15 amino acids.

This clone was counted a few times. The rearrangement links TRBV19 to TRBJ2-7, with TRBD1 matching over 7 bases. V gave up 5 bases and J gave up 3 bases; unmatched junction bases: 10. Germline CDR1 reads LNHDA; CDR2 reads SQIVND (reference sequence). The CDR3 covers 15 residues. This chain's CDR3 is CASSEAGTELYEQYF. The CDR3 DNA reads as TGTGCCAGTAGTGAAGCCGGGACAGAGCTCTACGAGCAGTACTTC.

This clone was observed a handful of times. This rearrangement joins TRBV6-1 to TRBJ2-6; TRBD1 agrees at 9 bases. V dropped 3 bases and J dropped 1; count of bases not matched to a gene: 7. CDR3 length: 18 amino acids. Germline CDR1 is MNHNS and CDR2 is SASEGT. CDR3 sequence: CASSELDRGSSGANVLTF. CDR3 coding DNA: TGTGCCAGCAGTGAGCTGGACAGGGGAAGTTCTGGGGCCAACGTCCTGACTTTC.

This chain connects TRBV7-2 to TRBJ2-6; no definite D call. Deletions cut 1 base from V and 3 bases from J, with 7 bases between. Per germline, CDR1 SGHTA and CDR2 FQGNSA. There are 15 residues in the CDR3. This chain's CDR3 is CASSLVGYGANVLTF. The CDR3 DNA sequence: TGTGCCAGCAGCTTAGTGGGCTATGGGGCCAACGTCCTGACTTTC.

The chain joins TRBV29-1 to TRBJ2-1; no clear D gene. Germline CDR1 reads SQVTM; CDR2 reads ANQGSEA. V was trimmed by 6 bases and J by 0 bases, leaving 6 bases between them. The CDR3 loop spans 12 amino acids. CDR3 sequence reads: CSVSDSYNEQFF. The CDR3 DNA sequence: TGCAGCGTCTCAGACTCCTACAATGAGCAGTTCTTC.

CDR3 DNA: TGTGCTTTGCGGCCGGGGAACTATGGCTACACCTTC. Residues: CALRPGNYGYTF. The chain has TRBV30 and TRBJ1-2; D unclear. The CDR3 covers 12 residues. In germline, CDR1 is GTSNPN, CDR2 SVGIG (reference sequence).